A single T cell receptor beta chain is shown here with its context. This clone's antigen is unknown. Base qualities are not recorded, but no much larger clone differs from it by a single base. This sample was taken from a study of T cell changes during pregnancy in multiple sclerosis (dated by TCRdb to about 2019). In terms of the full investigation: The study examined how the T cell repertoire changed over the course of pregnancy in women with multiple sclerosis.

The method behind the library was the immunoSEQ multiplex PCR assay. TCRdb obtained this table from immuneACCESS and retained in-frame rearrangements with V and J assigned. These tables miss some clones; where compared with another copy, unresolved V genes account for less than half of the shortfall, and the remainder is unexplained. Present in this sample are roughly 70,000 clones, approximately 91% of which were seen just once. The ten largest account for approximately 3.3% of the sample. The CDR3, from cysteine to phenylalanine, totals 13 residues. The read is trimmed to its CDR3 DNA, 39 bases read in frame from base 1. As encoded in the germline V gene (reference sequence), CDR1 is PRHDT while CDR2 is FYEKMQ. Trimming removed 4 bases from V and 13 bases from J, leaving 17 bases between the germline ends.

The material was peripheral blood, obtained before pregnancy. The receptor comes from a female donor with multiple sclerosis, enrolled in a pregnancy study. The chain links TRBV13 with TRBJ2-1; TRBD2 is a possible D gene, resting on 7 matching bases. The CDR3 is CASSYSSGGGQFF. The DNA sequence is given as TGTGCCAGCAGCTACTCATCGGGGGGCGGCCAGTTCTTC.